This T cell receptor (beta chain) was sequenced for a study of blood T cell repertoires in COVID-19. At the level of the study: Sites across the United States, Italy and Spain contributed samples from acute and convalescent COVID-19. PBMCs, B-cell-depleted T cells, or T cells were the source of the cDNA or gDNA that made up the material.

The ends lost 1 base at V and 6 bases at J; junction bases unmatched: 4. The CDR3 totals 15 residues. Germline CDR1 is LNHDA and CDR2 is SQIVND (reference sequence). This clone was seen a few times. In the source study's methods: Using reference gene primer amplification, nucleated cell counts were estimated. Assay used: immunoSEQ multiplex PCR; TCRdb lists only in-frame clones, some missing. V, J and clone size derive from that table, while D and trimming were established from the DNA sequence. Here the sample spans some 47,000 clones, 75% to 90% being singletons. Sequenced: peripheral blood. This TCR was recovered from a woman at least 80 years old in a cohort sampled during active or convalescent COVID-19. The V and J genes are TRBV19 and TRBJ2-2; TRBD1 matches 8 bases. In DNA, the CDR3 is TGTGCCAGTAGTATAGGACAGGGGTGGGCCGGGGAGCTGTTTTTT. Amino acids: CASSIGQGWAGELFF.